These 3 T cell receptor beta chains were all obtained from the same sample, sequenced in a study of T-cell memory formation after mild COVID-19. TCRdb reprocessed the 5' RACE reads with MiXCR, giving one entry per CDR3 protein. The table lists about 27,000 distinct CDR3 sequences, 16% of them singletons. Sequencing used PBMCs or a T cell subset sorted from them (not recorded which). These receptors were collected from an adult who had mild COVID-19 (a few samples of this study predate the infection). Cell type and time point are not known.

Ten or more counts support this clonotype. V usage is TRBV7-8 and J usage is TRBJ2-7, with TRBD2 matching over 7 bases. V shed 4 bases and J 1 base; nucleotides not matched to a gene: 10. CDR3 length equals 16 residues. Germline loops: CDR1 SGHVS, CDR2 FQNEAQ. The CDR3 reads CASSSRGSPGSYEQYF. Here the CDR3 DNA reads TGTGCCAGCAGCTCTCGCGGGAGCCCCGGTTCCTACGAGCAGTACTTC.

Note on this clonotype: A single base separates this from a much larger clone, so it may be a read error. V gene TRBV11-2 combines with J gene TRBJ2-2; D is uncertain. Germline CDR1 and CDR2: SGHAT and FQNNGV. The CDR3 has 14 amino acids. Trimming pared 1 base from V and 4 bases from J, leaving 7 bases between. CDR3 sequence: CASSLVVSTGELFF. The CDR3 coding sequence is TGTGCCAGCAGCTTAGTAGTCAGCACCGGGGAGCTGTTTTTT.

This clonotype was counted at least ten times. V is TRBV6-2 or TRBV6-3 and J is TRBJ1-1; no clear D. V was cut by 2 bases and J by 7 bases, with 8 bases left in between. The CDR3 loop spans 12 amino acids. The V gene's germline CDR1 is MNHEY and CDR2 SVGEGT. CDR3 amino acids: CASSYSWFEAFF. The CDR3 DNA reads as TGTGCCAGCAGTTACAGTTGGTTTGAAGCTTTCTTT.